Listed here are 27 T cell receptor beta chains from one sample, sequenced in a study of CD8+ T cells in alopecia areata. Individuals with alopecia areata gave both lesional scalp punch biopsies and peripheral blood for collection. The sequencing template was cDNA reverse transcribed from extracted RNA. Profiled with immunoSEQ multiplex PCR; TCRdb holds only in-frame clones, not every one. The table lists fewer than 20,000 clones, less than 70% of them singletons, with roughly an eighth in the top ten. The sequenced sample consisted of skin. These receptors originate from a human donor with alopecia areata.

The chain has TRBV30 and TRBJ2-2; TRBD2 is a possible D gene (6 bases). CDR1 is GTSNPN and CDR2 is SVGIG in the germline V gene (reference sequence). The CDR3 is made up of 14 amino acids. V lost 5 bases to trimming and J lost 5 bases, with 15 bases between them. This chain's CDR3 is CAWESGVGTGELFF. The CDR3 DNA is TGTGCCTGGGAATCGGGAGTTGGAACCGGGGAGCTGTTTTTT.

The rearrangement links TRBV5-4 to TRBJ2-3, with a weak D call TRBD2 (6 bases). In germline, CDR1 is SGHNT, CDR2 YYREEE (reference sequence). This CDR3 is 16 amino acids long. Trimming removed 4 bases at V and 2 bases at J, with 17 bases between. The CDR3 loop reads CASSLYGGGLTDTQYF. In DNA form, the CDR3 reads TGTGCCAGCAGCCTGTACGGGGGTGGGCTCACAGATACGCAGTATTTT.

The V call is TRBV18, the J call TRBJ2-6, with TRBD1 matching 7 bases. CDR1 KGHSH and CDR2 LQKENI come from the germline V gene. V lost 2 bases and J lost 0; bases outside the gene matches: 10. The CDR3 loop spans 19 amino acids. CDR3 sequence: CASSPLWDRRFSGANVLTF. The CDR3 nucleotides read TGTGCCAGCTCACCATTATGGGACAGACGATTCTCTGGGGCCAACGTCCTGACTTTC. Based on the CDR3 plus reference TRBV18 and TRBJ2-6, the full variable domain is NAGVMQNPRHLVRRRGQEARLRCSPMKGHSHVYWYRQLPEEGLKFMVYLQKENIIDESGMPKERFSAEFPKEGPSILRIQQVVRGDSAAYFCASSPLWDRRFSGANVLTFGAGSRLTVL.

The chain recombines TRBV29-1 with TRBJ1-1; the match to TRBD1 covers 8 bases. There are 13 residues in the CDR3. Germline V gene data show CDR1 as SQVTM and CDR2 as ANQGSEA. With 7 bases clipped from V and 1 base from J, the junction kept 5 bases outside the gene matches. The CDR3 nucleotides are TGCAGCGGGAGACAGGGGTCGAACACTGAAGCTTTCTTT. Its protein is CSGRQGSNTEAFF.

This chain joins TRBV5-1 and TRBJ2-3; the match to TRBD2 covers 7 bases. This CDR3 has 17 amino acids. Germline assignment: CDR1 SGHRS and CDR2 YFSETQ. The J segment lost 9 bases and the V segment lost 3 bases, leaving 19 bases of the junction unmatched. In DNA form, the CDR3 reads TGCGCCAGCAGCTCCCAACCTAGCGGCCCCGCCCCAGGCACGCAGTATTTT. Translated: CASSSQPSGPAPGTQYF.

This clone was recorded a few times. This chain uses TRBV6-5 with TRBJ2-7; TRBD1 aligns across 8 bases. Trimming took 3 bases from V and 3 from J; bases not matched to a gene: 7. The CDR3 is made up of 15 amino acids. The germline V gene encodes CDR1 MNHEY and CDR2 SVGAGI. The CDR3 loop is CASSYRAGGDYEQYF. Here the CDR3 DNA reads TGTGCCAGCAGTTATCGGGCAGGGGGCGACTACGAGCAGTACTTC.

This clone was observed a handful of times. The V and J genes are TRBV27 and TRBJ2-1; 8 bases are a match to TRBD2. Germline CDR1 reads MNHEY; CDR2 reads SMNVEV (reference sequence). Trimming cost V 2 bases and J 2 bases; bases outside gene matches: 8. The CDR3 contains 17 residues. The CDR3 spells CASSLRHSGTTYNEQFF. In nucleotides, the CDR3 is TGTGCCAGCAGTTTAAGGCATAGCGGGACGACCTACAATGAGCAGTTCTTC.

This chain uses TRBV5-1 with TRBJ1-3; D is ambiguous. This CDR3 contains 14 residues. Per the germline V gene, CDR1 is SGHRS and CDR2 is YFSETQ. Trimming took off 5 bases at V and 0 bases at J, with 9 bases between the two ends. The DNA of the CDR3 is TGCGCCAGCAGGTCCACGTCCTCTGGAAACACCATATATTTT. This sequence encodes CASRSTSSGNTIYF.

The chain uses TRBV15 and TRBJ2-1; D may be TRBD1 or TRBD2 (5 bases each). The CDR3 sequence is 13 residues long. Germline CDR1 and CDR2: LNHNV and YYDKDF (reference sequence). The V end lost 3 bases, the J end lost 5 bases, and 8 bases lay between the germline ends. CDR3 coding DNA: TGTGCCACCAGCAGGGGACGGAACAATGAGCAGTTCTTC. It is translated as CATSRGRNNEQFF. Drawing the rest from reference TRBV15 and TRBJ2-1, the complete variable domain is DAMVIQNPRYQVTQFGKPVTLSCSQTLNHNVMYWYQQKSSQAPKLLFHYYDKDFNNEADTPDNFQSRRPNTSFCFLDIRSPGLGDTAMYLCATSRGRNNEQFFGPGTRLTVL.

The chain is built from TRBV4-2 and TRBJ2-1, with 7 bases that match TRBD2. Germline V gives CDR1 LGHNA, CDR2 YNFKEQ. V lost 0 bases and J lost 10; bases outside the gene matches: 9. CDR3 length equals 15 residues. The CDR3 bases are TGTGCCAGCAGCCAAGATTCCGGACTAGTGCGCGAGCAGTTCTTC. Protein: CASSQDSGLVREQFF.

CDR3 sequence reads: CASSARQGNQETQYF. The CDR3 nucleotides read TGTGCCAGCAGCGCGAGACAGGGAAACCAAGAGACCCAGTACTTC. J is TRBJ2-5 and V is TRBV9, with TRBD1 matching 7 bases. Germline assignment: CDR1 SGDLS and CDR2 YYNGEE. With 3 bases clipped from V and 0 bases from J, the junction kept 5 bases outside the gene matches. The CDR3 runs 15 residues.

The chain employs TRBV9 and TRBJ2-1, with D tentatively TRBD2 (7 bases). Looked up from germline, CDR1 is SGDLS and CDR2 is YYNGEE. The CDR3 extends over 15 amino acids. V shed 6 bases and J shed 7 bases, with 20 bases lying between them. CDR3 sequence (DNA): TGTGCCAGCACCCCGGGGGGCTTACGGACGAATGAGCAGTTCTTC. It codes for CASTPGGLRTNEQFF.

CDR3 amino acids: CASSPSAGDNTEAFF. The CDR3 DNA reads TGTGCCAGCTCACCCTCAGCAGGGGATAACACTGAAGCTTTCTTT. V is TRBV18 and J is TRBJ1-1; TRBD1 is a possible D gene (6 bases). V lost 3 bases and J lost 2, with 13 bases in between. Germline assignment: CDR1 KGHSH and CDR2 LQKENI. This CDR3 contains 15 residues.

The chain combines TRBV7-2 with TRBJ2-5; D is undetermined. This CDR3 spans 12 amino acids. Germline CDR1 is SGHTA and CDR2 is FQGNSA. V lost 1 base and J lost 7, with 7 bases in between. The CDR3 sequence: CASSLVLGTQYF. CDR3 DNA: TGTGCCAGCAGCTTAGTTCTGGGGACCCAGTACTTC.

This clone was counted a few times. The chain employs TRBV28 and TRBJ1-1, with TRBD1 matching over 10 bases. The CDR3 extends over 18 amino acids. Germline V gene data show CDR1 as MDHEN and CDR2 as SYDVKM. The V gene end was trimmed by 4 bases and the J gene end by 3 bases; junction bases not matched to a gene: 14. This CDR3 reads CASSSQFPGQGYHTEAFF. The CDR3, as DNA: TGTGCCAGCAGTTCTCAATTCCCGGGACAGGGGTATCACACTGAAGCTTTCTTT.

This clone is medium-sized within its sample. The chain carries TRBV6-5 and TRBJ1-1; D is unclear. The CDR3 contains 13 residues. Between the trimmed V and J ends, which lost 4 bases and 0 bases, there was a span of 6 bases. Germline-derived CDR1 and CDR2 are MNHEY and SVGAGI. The CDR3 DNA reads TGTGCCAGCAGTTCAACACTGAACACTGAAGCTTTCTTT. The encoded protein is CASSSTLNTEAFF.

To note about this clone: This sample also contains other DNA sequences that code for the same CDR3. The chain is built from TRBV5-1 and TRBJ2-7; tentative D call: TRBD1 (6 bases). V was clipped by 4 bases and J by 6 bases, with 17 bases between them. The CDR3 is 14 residues long. CDR1 SGHRS and CDR2 YFSETQ come from the germline V gene. CDR3 protein: CASSLGMGHSEQYF. Here the CDR3 DNA reads TGCGCCAGCAGCCTGGGGATGGGACACTCCGAGCAGTACTTC.

The rearrangement joins TRBV19 to TRBJ2-2; either TRBD1 or TRBD2 may fit D (5 bases each). Trimming took off 5 bases at V and 7 bases at J, with 14 bases between the two ends. This CDR3 contains 14 residues. Germline CDR1 and CDR2: LNHDA and SQIVND (reference sequence). CDR3 region: CASSRGTPVGELFF. The CDR3 region has the DNA TGTGCCAGTAGTCGTGGGACGCCTGTCGGGGAGCTGTTTTTT.

This clone has a single count. This rearrangement joins TRBV7-3 to TRBJ2-7; D uncertain. V was clipped by 5 bases and J by 4 bases, with 12 bases between them. CDR3 length equals 13 residues. CDR1 and CDR2 (germline): SGHTA, FQGTGA. CDR3 sequence: CASSGPPDYEQYF. DNA for the CDR3: TGTGCCAGCAGCGGACCACCTGATTACGAGCAGTACTTC.

The V call is TRBV7-9, the J call TRBJ2-1; 7 nucleotides align to TRBD2. J gave up 12 bases and V 0 bases, and 2 bases lay outside the gene matches. This CDR3 region has 12 residues. The germline V gene encodes CDR1 SEHNR and CDR2 FQNEAQ (reference sequence). The CDR3 spells CASSLAGGWQFF. CDR3 in DNA: TGTGCCAGCAGCTTAGCCGGGGGGTGGCAGTTCTTC. Using reference TRBV7-9 and TRBJ2-1 for the parts outside the CDR3, the full variable domain is DTGVSQNPRHKITKRGQNVTFRCDPISEHNRLYWYRQTLGQGPEFLTYFQNEAQLEKSRLLSDRFSAERPKGSFSTLEIQRTEQGDSAMYLCASSLAGGWQFFGPGTRLTVL.

The chain recombines TRBV25-1 with TRBJ2-5; TRBD2 matches 8 bases. The CDR3 covers 15 residues. Trimming removed 5 bases from V and 4 bases from J; junction bases left unmatched: 9. Germline V CDR1 and CDR2: MGHDK, SYGVNS. This CDR3 reads CASSLGTSILETQYF. The CDR3 coding sequence is TGTGCCAGCAGTCTCGGGACTAGTATCTTAGAGACCCAGTACTTC.

V and J are TRBV19 and TRBJ1-1; the D is unclear. CDR1 is LNHDA and CDR2 is SQIVND in the germline V gene (reference sequence). The CDR3 consists of 14 residues. Trimming removed 5 bases at V and 4 bases at J, with 14 bases between. CDR3 protein: CASSPGVAVTEAFF. CDR3 in DNA: TGTGCCAGTAGTCCCGGGGTGGCAGTCACTGAAGCTTTCTTT.

Of note for this clone: Other DNA sequences within the sample encode an identical CDR3. The chain is built from TRBV28 and TRBJ2-1; TRBD1 might be the D (6 bases). Germline V gene sequence: CDR1 MDHEN, CDR2 SYDVKM. V lost 7 bases and J 6 bases, leaving 16 bases between the germline ends. The CDR3 totals 14 residues. As DNA, the CDR3 is TGTGCCAGCACTCTATGGTTCAGGGGCAATGAGCAGTTCTTC. Protein: CASTLWFRGNEQFF.

This clone was found a few times. The rearrangement links TRBV7-2 to TRBJ2-3, with D uncertain. Trimming cost V 4 bases and J 7 bases, with 12 bases left between them. The CDR3 has 13 residues. Germline-derived CDR1 and CDR2 are SGHTA and FQGNSA. The CDR3: CASSSTEDNTQYF. DNA for the CDR3: TGTGCCAGCAGCTCGACTGAAGACAATACGCAGTATTTT.

The chain employs TRBV7-4 and TRBJ1-1, with TRBD1 matching 7 bases. This CDR3 is built from 14 residues. CDR1 and CDR2 from the germline V gene are SGHVT and SQSDAQ. V trimming: 4 bases; J trimming: 5 bases; junction bases outside the gene matches: 7. The CDR3 region has the DNA TGTGCCAGCAGCTCGGCAGGGGGAGTAACTGAAGCTTTCTTT. Protein product: CASSSAGGVTEAFF.

The chain couples TRBV25-1 to TRBJ1-2; D is unresolved. Germline V gene lookup returns CDR1 MGHDK and CDR2 SYGVNS. The V end lost 6 bases, the J end lost 1 base, and 15 bases lay between the germline ends. This CDR3 has 15 residues. CDR3: CASSDTRNFNYGYTF. CDR3 DNA sequence: TGTGCCAGCAGCGACACTCGGAACTTTAACTATGGCTACACCTTC.

In its sample, this clone is large. V gene TRBV10-2 combines with J gene TRBJ2-7; 10 nucleotides match TRBD1. The length of the CDR3 is 15 residues. V dropped 2 bases and J dropped 2; count of bases not matched to a gene: 3. CDR1 and CDR2 (germline): WSHSY, SAAADI. DNA of the CDR3: TGCGCCAGCAGTGAGCCGGGACAGGGGACCTACGAGCAGTACTTC. Translation gives CASSEPGQGTYEQYF.